Sequencing of this T cell receptor (beta chain) was carried out in a study of blood T cells in healthy people across ages. Alongside a J-beta primer mix, a sample-barcoded 5' primer served in a second PCR lasting about 7 to 12 cycles. TCRdb re-analysed the 5' RACE reads in MiXCR, keeping a single row per CDR3 protein. Among about 640,000 distinct CDR3 sequences listed, approximately 59% were seen once. Every donor contributed about 10 milliliters of peripheral blood by blood draw. Overall study findings and caveats: Roughly linear declines in TCR beta diversity per million T cells occurred with age.

This clonotype was seen only a few times. Its antigen is unidentified. The CDR3 is 15 amino acids. V was trimmed by 2 bases and J by 2 bases, leaving 16 bases between them. CDR1 and CDR2 from the germline V gene are SQVTM and ANQGSEA. Sequencing input: blood. This sequence joins TRBV29-1 and TRBJ2-7; TRBD2 might be the D (6 bases). This clonotype was sampled from a man aged 60 to 69 in good health. The CDR3 loop is CSVESGQGGTYEQYF. The CDR3, as DNA: TGCAGCGTTGAATCAGGGCAGGGAGGCACCTACGAGCAGTACTTC.